Here is one TCR beta chain with its context. There is no known antigen for this receptor. Base qualities are not at hand, and no much larger clone is one base apart. The record originates from a study of control samples from healthy donors and cancer patients (dated by TCRdb to 2018 to 2021). Library method: the immunoSEQ multiplex PCR assay. TCRdb retrieved this table from immuneACCESS and kept in-frame rearrangements only. Not all clones are present; in checked studies, unresolved V genes account for under half, and no reason is known for the remainder. The sample yields approximately 230,000 clones; around 80% were counted once. The top ten hold 13% of the sample. From its cysteine to its phenylalanine, the CDR3 spans 14 amino acids. Left in the record is the CDR3 DNA by itself, 42 bases read in frame from the first base.

The sequence was obtained from a woman aged 55-70 years with lung cancer. Sequenced material: PBMCs. This receptor chain uses TRBV1 and TRBJ2-3. TRBV1 is a known pseudogene. The bases are TGCACCAGCAGCCACAGTAGGTCGACAGATACGCAGTATTTT. Translated, this is CTSSHSRSTDTQYF.